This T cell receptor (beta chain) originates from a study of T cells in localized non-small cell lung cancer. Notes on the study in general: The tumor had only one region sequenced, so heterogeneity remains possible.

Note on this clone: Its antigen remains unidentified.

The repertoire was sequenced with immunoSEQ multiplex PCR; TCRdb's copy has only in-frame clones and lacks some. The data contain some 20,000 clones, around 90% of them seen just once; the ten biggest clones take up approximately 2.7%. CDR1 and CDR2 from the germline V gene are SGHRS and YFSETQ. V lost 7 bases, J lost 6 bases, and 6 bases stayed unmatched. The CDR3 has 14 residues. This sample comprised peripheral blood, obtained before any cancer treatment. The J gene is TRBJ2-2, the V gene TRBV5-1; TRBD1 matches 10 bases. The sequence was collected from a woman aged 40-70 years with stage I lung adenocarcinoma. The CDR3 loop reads CASGTGAVAGELFF. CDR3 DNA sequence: TGCGCCAGCGGGACAGGGGCCGTTGCCGGGGAGCTGTTTTTT. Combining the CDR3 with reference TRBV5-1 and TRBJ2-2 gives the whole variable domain KAGVTQTPRYLIKTRGQQVTLSCSPISGHRSVSWYQQTPGQGLQFLFEYFSETQRNKGNFPGRFSGRQFSNSRSEMNVSTLELGDSALYLCASGTGAVAGELFFGEGSRLTVL.